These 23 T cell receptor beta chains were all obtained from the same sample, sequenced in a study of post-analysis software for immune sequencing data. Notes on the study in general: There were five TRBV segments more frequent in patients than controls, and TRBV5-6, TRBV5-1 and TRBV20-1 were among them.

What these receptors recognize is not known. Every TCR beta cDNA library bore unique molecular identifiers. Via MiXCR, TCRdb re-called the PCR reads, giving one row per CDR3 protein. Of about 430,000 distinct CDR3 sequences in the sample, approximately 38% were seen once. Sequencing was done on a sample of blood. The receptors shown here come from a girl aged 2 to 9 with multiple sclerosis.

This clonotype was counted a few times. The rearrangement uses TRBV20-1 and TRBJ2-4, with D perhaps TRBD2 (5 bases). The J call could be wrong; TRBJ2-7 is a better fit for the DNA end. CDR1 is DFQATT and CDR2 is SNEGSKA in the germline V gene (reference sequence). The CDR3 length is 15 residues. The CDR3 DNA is TGCAGTGCCCCGCGAGTGGGAGATAGTTCCTACGAGCAGTACTTC. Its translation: CSAPRVGDSSYEQYF.

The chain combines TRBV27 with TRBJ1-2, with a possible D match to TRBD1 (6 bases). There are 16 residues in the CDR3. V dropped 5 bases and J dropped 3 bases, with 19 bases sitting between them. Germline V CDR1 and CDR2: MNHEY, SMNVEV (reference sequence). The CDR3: CASSLTGGGRDYGYTF. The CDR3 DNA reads TGTGCCAGCAGTCTCACCGGCGGGGGGCGCGACTATGGCTACACCTTC.

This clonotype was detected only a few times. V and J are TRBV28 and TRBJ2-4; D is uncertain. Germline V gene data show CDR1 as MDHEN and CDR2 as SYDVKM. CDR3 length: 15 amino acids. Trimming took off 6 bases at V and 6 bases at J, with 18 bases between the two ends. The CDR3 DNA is TGTGCCAGCAGCCCGACTTCGAGGCAAGGAAACATTCAGTACTTC. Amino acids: CASSPTSRQGNIQYF. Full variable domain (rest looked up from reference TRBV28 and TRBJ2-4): DVKVTQSSRYLVKRTGEKVFLECVQDMDHENMFWYRQDPGLGLRLIYFSYDVKMKEKGDIPEGYSVSREKKERFSLILESASTNQTSMYLCASSPTSRQGNIQYFGAGTRLSVL.

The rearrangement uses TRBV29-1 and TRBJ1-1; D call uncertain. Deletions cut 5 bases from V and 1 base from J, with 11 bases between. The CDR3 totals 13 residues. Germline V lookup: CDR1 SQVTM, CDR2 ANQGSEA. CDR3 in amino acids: CSVYMAENTEAFF. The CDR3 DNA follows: TGCAGCGTTTATATGGCAGAGAACACTGAAGCTTTCTTT.

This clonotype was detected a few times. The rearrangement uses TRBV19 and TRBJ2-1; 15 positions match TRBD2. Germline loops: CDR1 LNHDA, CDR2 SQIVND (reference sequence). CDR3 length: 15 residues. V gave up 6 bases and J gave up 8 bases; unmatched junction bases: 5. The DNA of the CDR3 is TGTGCCAGTAGCCAGGGACTAGCGGGAGGCTATGAGCAGTTCTTC. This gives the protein CASSQGLAGGYEQFF.

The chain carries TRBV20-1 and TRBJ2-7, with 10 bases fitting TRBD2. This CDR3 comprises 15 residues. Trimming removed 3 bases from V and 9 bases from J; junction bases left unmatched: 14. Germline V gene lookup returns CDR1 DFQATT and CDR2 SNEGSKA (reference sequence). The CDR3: CSARITGLALKVQYF. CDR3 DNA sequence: TGCAGTGCTAGGATAACGGGACTAGCGTTGAAAGTGCAGTACTTC.

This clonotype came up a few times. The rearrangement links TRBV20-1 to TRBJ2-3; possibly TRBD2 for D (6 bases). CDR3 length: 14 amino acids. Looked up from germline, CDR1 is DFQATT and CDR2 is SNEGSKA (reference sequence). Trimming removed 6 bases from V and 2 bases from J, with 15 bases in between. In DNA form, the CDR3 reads TGCAGTGCCCTAACGGGGGACCTCACAGATACGCAGTATTTT. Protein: CSALTGDLTDTQYF.

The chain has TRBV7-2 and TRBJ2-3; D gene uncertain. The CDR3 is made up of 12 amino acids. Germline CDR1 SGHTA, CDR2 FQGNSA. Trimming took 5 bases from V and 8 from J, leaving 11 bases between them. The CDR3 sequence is CASSLDWATQYF. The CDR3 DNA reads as TGTGCCAGCAGCCTCGACTGGGCTACGCAGTATTTT.

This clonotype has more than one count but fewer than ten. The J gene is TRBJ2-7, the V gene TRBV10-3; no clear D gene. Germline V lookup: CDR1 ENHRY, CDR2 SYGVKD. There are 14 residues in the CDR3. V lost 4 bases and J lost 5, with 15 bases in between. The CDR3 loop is CAISGAGNSHEQYF. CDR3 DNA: TGTGCCATCAGTGGGGCTGGGAATAGCCACGAGCAGTACTTC.

The CDR3 here is CASRTGTESSYEQYF. The CDR3 DNA follows: TGTGCCAGCAGAACCGGGACAGAGAGCTCCTACGAGCAGTACTTC. This chain connects TRBV6-2 or TRBV6-3 to TRBJ2-7; TRBD1 aligns across 7 bases. Germline CDR1 MNHEY, CDR2 SVGEGT. The V segment lost 6 bases and the J segment 0 bases; nucleotides outside the gene matches: 8. CDR3 length equals 15 residues.

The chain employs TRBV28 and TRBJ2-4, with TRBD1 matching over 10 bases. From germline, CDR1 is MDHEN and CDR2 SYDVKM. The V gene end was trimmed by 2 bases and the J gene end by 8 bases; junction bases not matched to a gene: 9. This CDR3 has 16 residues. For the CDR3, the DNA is TGTGCCAGCAGTTTACTGCCGGACAGGGGGAAGGACATTCAGTACTTC. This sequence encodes CASSLLPDRGKDIQYF.

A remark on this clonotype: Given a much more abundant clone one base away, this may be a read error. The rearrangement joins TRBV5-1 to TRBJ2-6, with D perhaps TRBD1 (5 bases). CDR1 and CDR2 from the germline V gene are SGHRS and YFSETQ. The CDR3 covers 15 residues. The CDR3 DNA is TGCGCCAGCAGCTTGACAAACTCTGGGGCCAACGTCCCGACTTTC. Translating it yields CASSLTNSGANVPTF. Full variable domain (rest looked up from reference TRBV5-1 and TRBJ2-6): KAGVTQTPRYLIKTRGQQVTLSCSPISGHRSVSWYQQTPGQGLQFLFEYFSETQRNKGNFPGRFSGRQFSNSRSEMNVSTLELGDSALYLCASSLTNSGANVPTFGAGSRLTVL.

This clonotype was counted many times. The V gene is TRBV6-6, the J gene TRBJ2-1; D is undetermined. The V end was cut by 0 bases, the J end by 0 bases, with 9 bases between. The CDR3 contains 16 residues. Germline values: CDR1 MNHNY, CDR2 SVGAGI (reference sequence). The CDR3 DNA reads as TGTGCCAGCAGTTACTCCGCGCCTAGCTCCTACAATGAGCAGTTCTTC. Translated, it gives CASSYSAPSSYNEQFF.

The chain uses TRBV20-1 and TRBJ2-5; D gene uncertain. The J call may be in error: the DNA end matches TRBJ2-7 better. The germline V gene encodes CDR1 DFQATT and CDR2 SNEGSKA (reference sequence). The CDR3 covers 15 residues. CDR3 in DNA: TGCAGTGCTAGAGCATACCACCCCGGTCGCTACGAGCAGTACTTC. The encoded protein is CSARAYHPGRYEQYF.

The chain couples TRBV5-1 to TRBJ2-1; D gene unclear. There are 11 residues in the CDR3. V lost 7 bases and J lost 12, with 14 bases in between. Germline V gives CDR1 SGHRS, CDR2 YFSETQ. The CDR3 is CASGPVGLQFF. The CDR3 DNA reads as TGCGCCAGCGGCCCCGTAGGGTTGCAGTTCTTC.

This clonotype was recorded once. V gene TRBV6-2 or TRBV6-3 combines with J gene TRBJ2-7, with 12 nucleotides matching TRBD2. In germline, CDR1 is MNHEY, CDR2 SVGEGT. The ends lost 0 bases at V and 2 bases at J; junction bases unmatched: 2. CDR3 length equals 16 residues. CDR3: CASSYSRTSGAYEQYF. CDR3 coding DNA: TGTGCCAGCAGTTACTCGAGGACTAGCGGGGCCTACGAGCAGTACTTC.

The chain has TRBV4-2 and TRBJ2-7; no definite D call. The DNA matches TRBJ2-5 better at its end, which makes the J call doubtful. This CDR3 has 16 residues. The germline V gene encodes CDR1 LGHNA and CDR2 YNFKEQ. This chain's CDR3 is CASSQLEGPRAETQYF. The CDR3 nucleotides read TGTGCCAGCAGCCAATTAGAAGGACCCCGGGCGGAGACCCAGTACTTC.

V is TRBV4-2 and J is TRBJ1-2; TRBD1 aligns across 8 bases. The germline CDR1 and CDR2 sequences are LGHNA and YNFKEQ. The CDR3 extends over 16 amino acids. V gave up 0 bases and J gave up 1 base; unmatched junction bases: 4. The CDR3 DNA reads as TGTGCCAGCAGCCAAGATAGGGACAGGATTAACTATGGCTACACCTTC. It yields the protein CASSQDRDRINYGYTF.

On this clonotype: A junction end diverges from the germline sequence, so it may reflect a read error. In nucleotides, the CDR3 is TGTGTCAGCAGGCCGGGACCCCTCCAAGAGACCCAGTACTTC. Translated, it gives CVSRPGPLQETQYF. The chain recombines TRBV6-1 with TRBJ2-4; D is possibly TRBD1 or TRBD2 (5 bases each). Gene TRBJ2-5 matches the end of the DNA better, so the J call may be wrong. Germline-derived CDR1 and CDR2 are MNHNS and SASEGT. The CDR3 has 14 residues.

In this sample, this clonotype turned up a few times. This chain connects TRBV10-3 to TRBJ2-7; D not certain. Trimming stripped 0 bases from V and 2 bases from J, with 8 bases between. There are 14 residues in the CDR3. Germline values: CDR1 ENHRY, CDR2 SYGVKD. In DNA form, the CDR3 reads TGTGCCATCAGTGAGTCGGTGGGGACCTACGAGCAGTACTTC. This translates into CAISESVGTYEQYF.

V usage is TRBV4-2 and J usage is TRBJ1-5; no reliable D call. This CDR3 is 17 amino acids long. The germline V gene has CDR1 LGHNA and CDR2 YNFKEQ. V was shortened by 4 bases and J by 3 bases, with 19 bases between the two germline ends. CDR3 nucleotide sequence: TGTGCCAGCAGCCGAAGGATAGTGGGCCCCACCAATCAGCCCCAGCATTTT. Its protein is CASSRRIVGPTNQPQHF.

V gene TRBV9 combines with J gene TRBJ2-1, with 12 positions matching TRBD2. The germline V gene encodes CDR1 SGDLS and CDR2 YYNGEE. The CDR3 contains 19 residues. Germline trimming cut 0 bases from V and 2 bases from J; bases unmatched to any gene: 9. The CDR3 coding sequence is TGTGCCAGCAGCGTAGCCGGTAAACTAGCGGGGGGAACCTACAATGAGCAGTTCTTC. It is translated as CASSVAGKLAGGTYNEQFF. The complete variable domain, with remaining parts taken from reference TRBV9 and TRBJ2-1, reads DSGVTQTPKHLITATGQRVTLRCSPRSGDLSVYWYQQSLDQGLQFLIQYYNGEERAKGNILERFSAQQFPDLHSELNLSSLELGDSALYFCASSVAGKLAGGTYNEQFFGPGTRLTVL.

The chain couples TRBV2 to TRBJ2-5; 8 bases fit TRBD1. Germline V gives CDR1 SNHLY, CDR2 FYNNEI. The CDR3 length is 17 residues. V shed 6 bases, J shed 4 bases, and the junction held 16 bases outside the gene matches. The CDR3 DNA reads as TGTGCCAGCAGCCCCGAACCCCTCAGGGGGCGCGCAGAGACCCAGTACTTC. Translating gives CASSPEPLRGRAETQYF.